This passage covers 4 T cell receptor beta chains from one sample sequenced in a study of blood T cell repertoires in COVID-19. Profiling relied on immunoSEQ multiplex PCR, and the TCRdb table lists in-frame clones only, not all of them. The sample records roughly 220,000 clones, roughly nine tenths being singletons. Specimen: PBMCs or T cells enriched from blood (not recorded which). These receptors were taken from a woman aged 18 to 35 in a cohort exposed to, infected with or recovered from COVID-19 (not recorded which).

This chain connects TRBV7-8 to TRBJ2-2; 7 bases align to TRBD2. CDR1 is SGHVS, CDR2 FQNEAQ, per germline. The CDR3 sequence is 13 residues long. The V gene end was trimmed by 7 bases and the J gene end by 6 bases; junction bases not matched to a gene: 5. In DNA form, the CDR3 reads TGTGCCAGCAAACTTCGGGAGGCCGGGGAGCTGTTTTTT. Its translation is CASKLREAGELFF. The variable domain in full, completed from reference TRBV7-8 and TRBJ2-2, reads GAGVSQSPRYKVAKRGQDVALRCDPISGHVSLFWYQQALGQGPEFLTYFQNEAQLDKSGLPSDRFFAERPEGSVSTLKIQRTQQEDSAVYLCASKLREAGELFFGEGSRLTVL.

The chain is built from TRBV6-5 and TRBJ2-1; TRBD2 matches at 11 bases. V dropped 6 bases and J dropped 5; count of bases not matched to a gene: 6. From germline, CDR1 is MNHEY and CDR2 SVGAGI. This CDR3 has 15 residues. CDR3 nucleotide sequence: TGTGCCAGCAGGCAGGTAGCGGGGGGGAACAATGAGCAGTTCTTC. This encodes CASRQVAGGNNEQFF.

The chain is built from TRBV28 and TRBJ1-1; TRBD1 is a possible D gene (6 bases). CDR3 size: 12 residues. Trimming removed 5 bases at V and 6 bases at J, with 10 bases between. Germline V CDR1 and CDR2: MDHEN, SYDVKM. The CDR3 DNA reads TGTGCCAGCAGTCTGTGGGGGCCTGAAGCTTTCTTT. Protein: CASSLWGPEAFF.

CDR3 residues: CASRSAASYNSPLHF. Written as DNA, the CDR3 is TGTGCCAGCAGATCCGCAGCTAGTTATAATTCACCCCTCCACTTT. V gene TRBV2 combines with J gene TRBJ1-6; the D is unclear. V lost 6 bases and J lost 4, with 13 bases in between. Per the germline V gene, CDR1 is SNHLY and CDR2 is FYNNEI. This CDR3 region has 15 residues.